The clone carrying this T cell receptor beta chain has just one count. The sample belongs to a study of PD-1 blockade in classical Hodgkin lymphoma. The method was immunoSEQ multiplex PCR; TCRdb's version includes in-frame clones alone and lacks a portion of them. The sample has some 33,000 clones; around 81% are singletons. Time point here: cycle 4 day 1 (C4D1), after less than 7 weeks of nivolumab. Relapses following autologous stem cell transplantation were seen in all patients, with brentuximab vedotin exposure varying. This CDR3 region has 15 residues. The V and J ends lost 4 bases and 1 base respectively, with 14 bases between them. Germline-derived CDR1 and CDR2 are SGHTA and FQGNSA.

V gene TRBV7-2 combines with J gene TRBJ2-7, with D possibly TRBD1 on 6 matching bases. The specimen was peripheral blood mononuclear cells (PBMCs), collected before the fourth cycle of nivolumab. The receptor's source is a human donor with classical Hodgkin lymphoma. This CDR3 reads CASSWGRGESYEQYF. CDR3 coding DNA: TGTGCCAGCAGCTGGGGGCGAGGGGAATCCTACGAGCAGTACTTC.